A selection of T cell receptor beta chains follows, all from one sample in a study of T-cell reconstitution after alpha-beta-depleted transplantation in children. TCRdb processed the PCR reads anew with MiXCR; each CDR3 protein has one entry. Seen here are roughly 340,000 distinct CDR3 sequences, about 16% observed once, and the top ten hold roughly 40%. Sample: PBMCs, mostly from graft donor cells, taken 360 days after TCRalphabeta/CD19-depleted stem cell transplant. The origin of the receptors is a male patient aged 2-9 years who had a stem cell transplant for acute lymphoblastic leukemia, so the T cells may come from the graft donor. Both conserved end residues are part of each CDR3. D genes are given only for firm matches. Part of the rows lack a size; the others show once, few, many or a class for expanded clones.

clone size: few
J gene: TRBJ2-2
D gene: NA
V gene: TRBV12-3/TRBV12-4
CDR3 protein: CASSPRTRSNTGELFF
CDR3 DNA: TGTGCCAGCAGTCCCCGTACTCGGTCGAACACCGGGGAGCTGTTTTTT

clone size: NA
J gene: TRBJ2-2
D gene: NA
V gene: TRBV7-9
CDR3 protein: CASATGEGTGELFF
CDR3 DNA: TGTGCCAGCGCAACAGGGGAGGGCACCGGGGAGCTGTTTTTT

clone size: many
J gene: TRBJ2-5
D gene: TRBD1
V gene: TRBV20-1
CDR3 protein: CSASYGTGDQETQYF
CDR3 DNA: TGCAGTGCTAGTTATGGGACAGGGGACCAAGAGACCCAGTACTTC

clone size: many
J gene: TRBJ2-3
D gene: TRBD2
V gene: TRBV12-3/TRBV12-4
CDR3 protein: CASSWTSGGTDTQYF
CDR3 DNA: TGTGCCAGCAGCTGGACTAGCGGGGGCACAGATACGCAGTATTTT

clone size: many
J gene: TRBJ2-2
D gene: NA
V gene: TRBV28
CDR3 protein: CASRFFLSNTGELFF
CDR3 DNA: TGTGCCAGCAGGTTTTTCCTATCTAACACCGGGGAGCTGTTTTTT

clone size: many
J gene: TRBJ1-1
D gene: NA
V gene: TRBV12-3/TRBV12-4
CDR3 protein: CASSLPGPWTGAFF
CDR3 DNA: TGTGCCAGCAGTTTACCCGGACCATGGACCGGAGCTTTCTTT

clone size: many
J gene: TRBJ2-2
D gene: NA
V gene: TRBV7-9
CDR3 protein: CASSFGRIGELFF
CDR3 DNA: TGTGCCAGCAGCTTTGGGAGGATCGGGGAGCTGTTTTTT

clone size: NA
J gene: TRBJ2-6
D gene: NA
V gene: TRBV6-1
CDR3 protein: CASRSPRTGANVLTF
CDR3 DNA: TGTGCCAGCCGAAGTCCAAGGACCGGGGCCAACGTCCTGACTTTC

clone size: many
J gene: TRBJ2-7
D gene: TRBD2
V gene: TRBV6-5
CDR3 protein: CASSRPTSGRFYEQYF
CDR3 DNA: TGTGCCAGCAGTCGCCCGACTAGCGGGAGATTCTACGAGCAGTACTTC

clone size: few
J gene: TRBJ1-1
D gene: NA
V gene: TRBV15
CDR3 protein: CATSRDRLDAMNTEAFF
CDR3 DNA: TGTGCCACCAGCAGAGATCGGCTAGATGCCATGAACACTGAAGCTTTCTTT

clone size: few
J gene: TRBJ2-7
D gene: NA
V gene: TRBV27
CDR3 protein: CASSYRAAYEQYF
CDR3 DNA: TGTGCCAGCAGTTACAGGGCCGCCTACGAGCAGTACTTC

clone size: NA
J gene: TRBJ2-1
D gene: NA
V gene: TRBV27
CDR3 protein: CASSDRDKVSSYNEQFF
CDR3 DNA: TGTGCCAGCAGTGACCGGGACAAGGTGAGCTCCTACAATGAGCAGTTCTTC

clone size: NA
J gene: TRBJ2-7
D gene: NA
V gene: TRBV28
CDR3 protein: CASSLRYPLSYEQYF
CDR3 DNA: TGTGCCAGCAGTTTAAGGTACCCCCTTTCCTACGAGCAGTACTTC

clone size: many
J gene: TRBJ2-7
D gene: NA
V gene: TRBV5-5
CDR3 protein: CASSFNFDSSMGEQYF
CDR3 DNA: TGTGCCAGCAGCTTCAACTTCGACAGTTCCATGGGCGAGCAGTACTTC

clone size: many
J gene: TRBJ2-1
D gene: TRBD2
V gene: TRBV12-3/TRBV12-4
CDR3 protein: CASSLGLAGGPIEQFF
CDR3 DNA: TGTGCCAGCAGTTTGGGGCTAGCGGGAGGGCCCATTGAGCAGTTCTTC

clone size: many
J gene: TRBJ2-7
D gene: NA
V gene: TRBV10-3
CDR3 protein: CAISEPRDGHYEQYF
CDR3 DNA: TGTGCCATCAGTGAGCCCCGGGACGGTCACTACGAGCAGTACTTC

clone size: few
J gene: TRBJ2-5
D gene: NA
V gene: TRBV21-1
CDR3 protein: CASSNGGPHQETQYF
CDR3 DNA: TGTGCCAGCAGCAATGGGGGGCCTCACCAAGAGACCCAGTACTTC

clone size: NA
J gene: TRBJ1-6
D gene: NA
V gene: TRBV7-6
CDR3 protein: CASSLASTGRNSPLHF
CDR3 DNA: TGTGCCAGCAGCTTAGCGAGTACAGGGCGTAATTCACCCCTCCACTTT

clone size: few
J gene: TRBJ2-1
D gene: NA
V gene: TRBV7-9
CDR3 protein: CASSSLPVHEQFF
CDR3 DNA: TGTGCCAGCAGCTCTCTCCCGGTCCATGAGCAGTTCTTC

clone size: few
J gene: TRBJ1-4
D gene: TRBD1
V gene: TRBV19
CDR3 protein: CASRNRGTANEKLFF
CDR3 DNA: TGTGCCAGTAGGAACAGGGGAACAGCTAATGAAAAACTGTTTTTT

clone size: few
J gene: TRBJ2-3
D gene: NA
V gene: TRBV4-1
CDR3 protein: CASTDTVTSTDTQYF
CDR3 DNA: TGCGCCAGCACAGATACAGTTACTAGCACAGATACGCAGTATTTT

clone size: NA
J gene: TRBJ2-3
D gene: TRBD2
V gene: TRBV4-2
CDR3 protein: CASSQGGLRGGLTDTQYF
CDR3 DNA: TGTGCCAGCAGCCAAGGGGGGCTGCGGGGGGGGCTCACAGATACGCAGTATTTT

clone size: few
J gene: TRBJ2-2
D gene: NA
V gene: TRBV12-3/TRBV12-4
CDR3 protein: CASTPRGEISPGELFF
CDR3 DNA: TGTGCCAGCACCCCGCGAGGGGAGATTTCGCCCGGGGAGCTGTTTTTT

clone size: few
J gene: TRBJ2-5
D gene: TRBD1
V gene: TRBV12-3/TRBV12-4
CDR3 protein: CASTIQGAGEETQYF
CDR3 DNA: TGTGCCAGCACTATACAGGGGGCGGGCGAAGAGACCCAGTACTTC

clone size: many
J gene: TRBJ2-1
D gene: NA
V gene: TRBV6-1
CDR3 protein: CASSPQTLSSYNEQFF
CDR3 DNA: TGTGCCAGCAGTCCACAAACGTTGAGCTCCTACAATGAGCAGTTCTTC

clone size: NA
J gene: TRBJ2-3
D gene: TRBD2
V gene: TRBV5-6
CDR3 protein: CASSFRTSGRRDTQYF
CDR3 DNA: TGTGCCAGCAGCTTCCGGACTAGCGGGAGAAGAGATACGCAGTATTTT

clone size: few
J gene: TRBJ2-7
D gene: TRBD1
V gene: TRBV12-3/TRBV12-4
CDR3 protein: CASSFEQGGTLYEQYF
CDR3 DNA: TGTGCCAGCAGTTTTGAACAGGGGGGCACTTTGTACGAGCAGTACTTC

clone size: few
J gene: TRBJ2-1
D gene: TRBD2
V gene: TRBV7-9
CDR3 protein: CASMGNGRVQFF
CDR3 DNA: TGTGCCAGCATGGGTAACGGGAGGGTACAGTTCTTC

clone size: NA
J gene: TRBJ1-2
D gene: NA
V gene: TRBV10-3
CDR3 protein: CAIRGSQDFIAGANYGYTF
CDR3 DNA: TGTGCCATCAGGGGATCCCAAGACTTCATCGCAGGGGCTAACTATGGCTACACCTTC

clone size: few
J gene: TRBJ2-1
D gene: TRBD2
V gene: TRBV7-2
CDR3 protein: CASSTSVNSYNEQFF
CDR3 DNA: TGTGCCAGCAGCACTAGCGTCAACTCCTACAATGAGCAGTTCTTC

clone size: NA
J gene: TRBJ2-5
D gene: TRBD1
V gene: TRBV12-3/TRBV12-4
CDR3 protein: CASSLAQGARETQYF
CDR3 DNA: TGTGCCAGCAGTTTAGCACAGGGGGCGCGGGAGACCCAGTACTTC